What follows are 14 T cell receptor beta chains derived from one specimen sequenced in a study of cytomegalovirus exposure and HLA in healthy donors. Produced via immunoSEQ multiplex PCR; TCRdb's table is partial and in-frame only. The profile shows about 120,000 clones, 86% of them singletons. Sample: PBMCs. The source is a man aged 18-30 years in good health and CMV-seronegative.

The chain has TRBV27 and TRBJ2-7; a possible D gene is TRBD1 (6 bases). Germline V gene sequence: CDR1 MNHEY, CDR2 SMNVEV (reference sequence). Trimming removed 0 bases from V and 3 bases from J, with 12 bases in between. This CDR3 contains 15 residues. The CDR3 DNA follows: TGTGCCAGCAGTTTATCGTCACAGGGTTACTACGAGCAGTACTTC. This sequence encodes CASSLSSQGYYEQYF.

This rearrangement joins TRBV4-1 to TRBJ1-3, with 7 bases fitting TRBD1. The CDR3 covers 16 residues. V lost 4 bases and J lost 3; bases outside the gene matches: 9. Per the germline V gene, CDR1 is MGHRA and CDR2 is YSYEKL. CDR3 coding DNA: TGCGCCAGCAGCCGAGATGACCGGACAGGTGGAAACACCATATATTTT. This codes for CASSRDDRTGGNTIYF.

The chain carries TRBV10-3 and TRBJ2-1; 9 nucleotides align to TRBD2. Trimming removed 2 bases from V and 4 bases from J; junction bases left unmatched: 3. CDR1 ENHRY and CDR2 SYGVKD come from the germline V gene. This CDR3 comprises 15 residues. The CDR3 sequence: CAISEKAGGYNEQFF. The CDR3 region has the DNA TGTGCCATCAGTGAGAAAGCGGGGGGATACAATGAGCAGTTCTTC.

The V gene is TRBV27, the J gene TRBJ1-1; TRBD1 is a possible D gene (5 bases). V lost 8 bases to trimming and J lost 5 bases, with 12 bases between them. The CDR3 covers 12 residues. Germline V CDR1 and CDR2: MNHEY, SMNVEV (reference sequence). CDR3: CASGAGGTEAFF. The CDR3, as DNA: TGTGCCAGCGGGGCGGGGGGTACTGAAGCTTTCTTT.

V usage is TRBV30 and J usage is TRBJ2-7; maybe TRBD2 (6 bases). Germline assignment: CDR1 GTSNPN and CDR2 SVGIG (reference sequence). Trimming stripped 1 base from V and 2 bases from J, with 15 bases between. This CDR3 is 15 amino acids long. The CDR3 loop reads CAWSDPGLNAYEQYF. The DNA for the CDR3 is TGTGCCTGGAGTGATCCGGGACTGAACGCCTACGAGCAGTACTTC. Full variable domain (outside the CDR3, taken from reference TRBV30 and TRBJ2-7): SQTIHQWPATLVQPVGSPLSLECTVEGTSNPNLYWYRQAAGRGLQLLFYSVGIGQISSEVPQNLSASRPQDRQFILSSKKLLLSDSGFYLCAWSDPGLNAYEQYFGPGTRLTVT.

This chain uses TRBV11-2 with TRBJ2-7, with D perhaps matching TRBD2 (5 bases). CDR1 and CDR2 (germline): SGHAT, FQNNGV. This CDR3 is 14 amino acids long. V dropped 0 bases and J dropped 7 bases, with 13 bases sitting between them. The CDR3: CASSLDYASGEQYF. The CDR3 bases are TGTGCCAGCAGCTTAGATTACGCCTCGGGGGAGCAGTACTTC.

The V gene is TRBV6-5, the J gene TRBJ1-2; a possible D gene is TRBD1 (6 bases). Trimming stripped 11 bases from V and 4 bases from J, with 23 bases between. CDR1 is MNHEY and CDR2 is SVGAGI in the germline V gene. This CDR3 spans 15 amino acids. For the CDR3, the DNA is TGTGCCGTCAGGGGAAATAGGGTGGGTGGCTATGGCTACACCTTC. Translating gives CAVRGNRVGGYGYTF.

The chain uses TRBV14 and TRBJ2-7, with D perhaps matching TRBD2 (6 bases). Trimming took off 1 base at V and 6 bases at J, with 13 bases between the two ends. Germline lookup yields CDR1 SGHDN and CDR2 FVKESK. The CDR3 contains 14 residues. The CDR3 reads CASSQGLVGLEQYF. The CDR3 region has the DNA TGTGCCAGCAGCCAAGGACTAGTCGGGCTCGAGCAGTACTTC.

J is TRBJ1-4 and V is TRBV7-6; 11 bases line up with TRBD1. The trim removed 6 bases at V and 5 bases at J, leaving 5 bases unmatched. This CDR3 contains 15 residues. The V gene's germline CDR1 is SGHVS and CDR2 FNYEAQ. The CDR3 sequence: CASSRTGGENEKLFF. The CDR3 coding sequence is TGTGCCAGCAGTCGGACAGGGGGCGAGAATGAAAAACTGTTTTTT.

The genes are TRBV5-6 and TRBJ2-7; 13 bases match TRBD2. J gave up 2 bases and V 1 base, and 6 bases lay outside the gene matches. The CDR3 runs 17 residues. The germline CDR1 and CDR2 sequences are SGHDT and YYEEEE. CDR3 sequence: CASSLTSGRVPPYEQYF. The CDR3 nucleotides read TGTGCCAGCAGCTTGACTAGCGGGAGGGTACCCCCCTACGAGCAGTACTTC.

This clone has a handful of counts. The chain is built from TRBV27 and TRBJ2-7; 8 nucleotides align to TRBD1. CDR3 length: 14 amino acids. V dropped 2 bases and J dropped 8; count of bases not matched to a gene: 8. Germline CDR1 reads MNHEY; CDR2 reads SMNVEV (reference sequence). CDR3 residues: CASSLDPDRGKQYF. As DNA, the CDR3 is TGTGCCAGCAGTTTAGATCCCGACAGGGGAAAGCAGTACTTC.

V is TRBV11-2 and J is TRBJ1-5; tentatively, D is TRBD1 (5 bases). Per the germline V gene, CDR1 is SGHAT and CDR2 is FQNNGV. The length of the CDR3 is 14 residues. V dropped 5 bases and J dropped 6 bases, with 14 bases sitting between them. Here the CDR3 reads CASSRGGVRQPQHF. The CDR3 region has the DNA TGTGCCAGCAGCCGCGGGGGGGTTCGTCAGCCCCAGCATTTT.

The chain links TRBV7-9 to TRBJ2-1, with D maybe TRBD1 (5 bases). The CDR3 length is 15 residues. Looked up from germline, CDR1 is SEHNR and CDR2 is FQNEAQ (reference sequence). The ends were cut back, 5 bases at V and 4 bases at J, with 15 bases in the middle. The CDR3 protein is CASSAVRASYNEQFF. The DNA for the CDR3 is TGTGCCAGCAGCGCCGTCAGGGCTAGTTACAATGAGCAGTTCTTC.

V is TRBV14 and J is TRBJ2-1; 9 bases map to TRBD2. The CDR3 covers 16 residues. CDR1 is SGHDN, CDR2 FVKESK, per germline. V dropped 5 bases and J dropped 3; count of bases not matched to a gene: 8. This CDR3 is CASSAPTSGNYNEQFF. The CDR3 bases are TGTGCCAGCAGCGCTCCGACTAGCGGAAACTACAATGAGCAGTTCTTC.